The TCR beta chain described here comes from a study of OX40 agonist ivuxolimab in advanced cancers. Study results and caveats: Normalized expansion of T-cell clones was also low for some nonresponders.

This CDR3 is built from 12 residues. Unmatched junction bases numbered 5, after V lost 5 bases and J lost 4 bases. Germline CDR1 reads SQVTM; CDR2 reads ANQGSEA. The data were produced by immunoSEQ multiplex PCR, yet TCRdb's version contains in-frame clones alone and is incomplete. The sample carries about 93,000 clones, roughly 94% recorded once. Concerning this clone itself: What it binds is not known.

The J gene is TRBJ2-7, the V gene TRBV29-1, with 7 bases matching TRBD2. The sequences come from CD4+ or CD8+ T cells sorted from blood, collected in a trial of the OX40 agonist ivuxolimab. The TCR was taken from an adult with an advanced solid tumor such as melanoma, head and neck, liver or kidney cancer. The CDR3 DNA follows: TGCAGCGTTAGACTAGCCTCATACGAGCAGTACTTC. This codes for CSVRLASYEQYF.